The clone carrying this TCR beta chain was counted once. The junction departs from germline at one end; a sequencing error may be responsible. Germline-derived CDR1 and CDR2 are SGHKS and YYEKEE (reference sequence). This CDR3 is 16 amino acids long. The entry originates in a study of blood T cells in healthy people across ages. Alongside a J-beta primer mix, a sample-barcoded 5' primer served in a second PCR lasting roughly 7 to 11 cycles. TCRdb reanalysed the 5' RACE reads using MiXCR and keeps one entry per CDR3 protein. The sample includes around 400,000 distinct CDR3 sequences, approximately 47% seen only once; the top ten take 51%.

The chain links TRBV5-5 to TRBJ2-3, with 10 bases lining up with TRBD1. The receptor was derived from a man in his 60s in good health. Sequenced sample: blood. This chain's CDR3 is CACSLGGTGGTDTQYF. CDR3 DNA sequence: TGTGCCTGCAGCTTGGGAGGGACAGGGGGCACAGATACGCAGTATTTT.